This passage covers 6 T cell receptor beta chains from one sample sequenced in a study of cytomegalovirus exposure and HLA in healthy donors. Use of 60 Vbeta and 13 Jbeta primers characterized the PCR. Assay used: immunoSEQ multiplex PCR; TCRdb lists only in-frame clones, some missing. The data contain about 160,000 clones, about 76% of them singletons. Sequenced sample: PBMCs. The receptors come from a female donor in good health and CMV-seronegative.

The V and J genes are TRBV30 and TRBJ1-4; TRBD1 matches 8 bases. V dropped 3 bases and J dropped 5; count of bases not matched to a gene: 2. CDR3 size: 13 residues. The germline V gene encodes CDR1 GTSNPN and CDR2 SVGIG (reference sequence). CDR3 sequence (DNA): TGTGCCTGGAGCAGGGGGCTCAATGAAAAACTGTTTTTT. Translated: CAWSRGLNEKLFF. Full variable domain (outside the CDR3, taken from reference TRBV30 and TRBJ1-4): SQTIHQWPATLVQPVGSPLSLECTVEGTSNPNLYWYRQAAGRGLQLLFYSVGIGQISSEVPQNLSASRPQDRQFILSSKKLLLSDSGFYLCAWSRGLNEKLFFGSGTQLSVL.

There are a few counts of this clone. The rearrangement links TRBV6-6 to TRBJ1-6; D not resolved. The V end lost 4 bases, the J end lost 5 bases, and 15 bases lay between the germline ends. There are 16 residues in the CDR3. Per the germline V gene, CDR1 is MNHNY and CDR2 is SVGAGI (reference sequence). CDR3 amino acids: CASSSPVGRNNSPLHF. In DNA, the CDR3 is TGTGCCAGCAGTTCCCCCGTGGGGAGGAATAATTCACCCCTCCACTTT.

CDR3 amino acids: CASITPIQGFGTGELFF. The CDR3 DNA reads TGTGCCAGCATCACCCCGATACAGGGATTTGGCACCGGGGAGCTGTTTTTT. The V call is TRBV7-9, the J call TRBJ2-2, with TRBD1 as a possible D gene (6 bases). Trimming took off 7 bases at V and 4 bases at J, with 22 bases between the two ends. Germline V gene sequence: CDR1 SEHNR, CDR2 FQNEAQ (reference sequence). The CDR3 extends over 17 amino acids.

The V and J genes are TRBV20-1 and TRBJ2-4; D gene unclear. The germline gives CDR1 DFQATT, CDR2 SNEGSKA (reference sequence). This CDR3 has 11 amino acids. V was trimmed by 2 bases and J by 8 bases, leaving 7 bases between them. CDR3 nucleotide sequence: TGCAGTGCTAGACGAGAGGACATTCAGTACTTC. Translated, it gives CSARREDIQYF.

V and J are TRBV18 and TRBJ1-2; 7 bases match TRBD1. CDR3 length: 14 amino acids. J lost 4 bases, V lost 6 bases, and 8 bases had no gene match. The germline gives CDR1 KGHSH, CDR2 LQKENI. CDR3 nucleotide sequence: TGTGCCAGCTCTCGACAGGGAGACCTCTATGGCTACACCTTC. It yields the protein CASSRQGDLYGYTF.

The gene calls are TRBV5-4 and TRBJ2-7, with 8 bases identical to TRBD2. After removal of 4 bases from V and 3 bases from J, the junction contained 6 bases not matched to a gene. The germline V gene has CDR1 SGHNT and CDR2 YYREEE (reference sequence). The CDR3 contains 14 residues. CDR3 in DNA: TGTGCCAGCAGCCTCGCGGGGGGCGACTACGAGCAGTACTTC. It yields the protein CASSLAGGDYEQYF.